This record covers a single T cell receptor beta chain. Its target is not known. Rearranged V-D-J TRB sequences were amplified with a mixed TRB-A/B primer pool. TCRdb reanalysed the multiplex PCR reads using MiXCR and keeps one entry per CDR3 protein. Among 7,000 to 9,000 distinct CDR3 sequences listed, 30% to 35% were seen once. CDR3 length: 15 residues. Germline CDR1 MDHEN, CDR2 SYDVKM. The V and J ends lost 5 bases and 4 bases respectively, with 15 bases between them. This record belongs to a study of T cell repertoires in aging, cancer and after chemotherapy. On the study more broadly: Healthy donor repertoires were recorded over several months to years and showed clear clonal overlap.

Peripheral blood genomic DNA, not sorted cells or RNA, was the template. The study's findings and limits: In healthy donors, age-related TCR diversity loss mainly reflected lost richness. Across the chemotherapy interval, each cancer cohort showed higher median generation probability, suggesting thymic rebound. Age-matched healthy donors had significantly more diverse, less clonal blood TCR repertoires than untreated cancer patients.

This chain links TRBV28 with TRBJ1-3, with a tentative D call TRBD1 (5 bases). This TCR came from a human donor in good health. Sequencing was done on a sample of blood. Here the CDR3 reads CASSPGGDGGNTIYF. Here the CDR3 DNA reads TGTGCCAGCAGTCCCGGGGGGGACGGAGGAAACACCATATATTTT.